Listed here is a single T cell receptor beta chain. The antigen is undetermined. The data originate from a study of vaccination effects on CD4 cells after COVID-19. Study details: Post-vaccine draws lagged the second dose by a median of 72 days.

The CDR3 has 18 amino acids. Between the trimmed V and J ends, which lost 0 bases and 0 bases, there was a span of 15 bases. CDR1 is GTSNPN, CDR2 SVGIG, per germline (reference sequence). The table came from immunoSEQ multiplex PCR; TCRdb's copy has only in-frame clones and leaves some out. The profile shows tens of thousands of clones, 74% of them singletons. Study observations and caveats: Marked clonal contraction of infection- and vaccine-induced clones was seen late after vaccination.

Antigen-specific CD4+ T cells expanded by the ViraFEST assay with viral peptide pools were then sequenced. Culture proceeded for about ten days, and CD4+ T cells were then isolated. As their vaccination, participants received two doses of either BNT162b2 or mRNA-1273. The chain joins TRBV30 to TRBJ1-6; maybe TRBD1 (6 bases). The material sequenced was CD4+ T cells from PBMCs cultured with HCoV-229E spike peptides, taken after COVID-19 vaccination. This receptor was identified in a human donor who received a COVID-19 vaccine. The CDR3 region is CAWSVREGGFSYNSPLHF. As DNA, the CDR3 is TGTGCCTGGAGTGTACGGGAAGGGGGTTTCTCCTATAATTCACCCCTCCACTTT.